The sequence of this T cell receptor beta chain was determined in a study of T cells in Graves' hyperthyroidism and ophthalmopathy. Amplified regions were TCR beta CDR3 sequences from RNA transcripts. First-round RT-PCR of the TCR CDR3 relied on the HTBI primer set. TCRdb reanalysed the multiplex PCR reads using MiXCR and keeps one entry per CDR3 protein. The table has some 500,000 distinct CDR3 sequences, about an eighth seen once. PBMCs stemmed from around 10 ml fresh peripheral blood. The sample holds one count of this clonotype. V lost 4 bases, J lost 2 bases, and 23 bases lay in between. The CDR3 is 18 residues long. Germline values: CDR1 LNHDA, CDR2 SQIVND (reference sequence).

The source material was blood. The chain combines TRBV19 with TRBJ1-2; TRBD1 might be the D (6 bases). This clonotype originated in a woman aged 18-29 years with Graves' hyperthyroidism. The CDR3 region is CASSTGAFNTNANYGYTF. The CDR3 nucleotides read TGTGCCAGTAGTACGGGGGCTTTTAATACAAACGCAAACTATGGCTACACCTTC.